The count of the clone carrying this TCR beta chain is one. Its antigen is unidentified. The sample originates from a study of shared clonotypes between healthy human individuals. Study details: For every donor, three CD4 naive, three CD4 memory, two CD8 naive and one CD8 memory plates were used. Study-wide results and caveats: The sampled material consisted only of blood, and tissue repertoires are likely to differ.

Some clones are missing from TCRdb's copy, which holds only in-frame ones; the method was immunoSEQ multiplex PCR. The sample carries approximately 1.4 million clones, 98% recorded once. The CDR3 runs 15 residues. CDR1 is SEHNR and CDR2 is FQNEAQ in the germline V gene (reference sequence). With 7 bases removed from V and 4 bases from J, the gap between germline ends came to 19 bases. The chain links TRBV7-9 to TRBJ1-2, with D possibly matching TRBD1 (5 bases). This clonotype was obtained from a man under 40 in good health. The specimen sequenced was naive CD4+ T cells sorted from blood. Subset described: CD45RA+ positively selected. The CDR3 sequence is CASTPVGPASYGYTF. For the CDR3, the DNA is TGTGCCAGCACCCCAGTGGGGCCAGCAAGCTATGGCTACACCTTC.